This passage covers 21 T cell receptor beta chains from one sample sequenced in a study of human T cells and chemical hapten exposure. Documented time point: patch test 2, 6 weeks after DPC sensitization. Treatment of the sample: therapeutic diphenylcyclopropenone sensitization with weekly scalp DPC. MiXCR was run by TCRdb on the RACE reads, yielding one entry per CDR3 protein. The table has tens of thousands of distinct CDR3 sequences, roughly a tenth seen once; the top ten hold 2% to 2.5%. The sequencing here drew on whole blood, taken in connection with sensitization to the hapten diphenylcyclopropenone (DPC). Receptor source: a woman in her thirties with alopecia areata. Some clones in this sample may be carry-over from other donors' samples.

This clonotype came up a few times. The chain carries TRBV6-5 and TRBJ1-3; D not resolved. The CDR3 is made up of 16 amino acids. The germline gives CDR1 MNHEY, CDR2 SVGAGI. Trimming took 0 bases from V and 0 from J, leaving 9 bases between them. CDR3 DNA sequence: TGTGCCAGCAGTTACTCGAGGCCCTCCTCTGGAAACACCATATATTTT. Translated, it gives CASSYSRPSSGNTIYF.

This clonotype has more than one count but fewer than ten. The V gene is TRBV7-6, the J gene TRBJ1-1; D perhaps matches TRBD1 (6 bases). The CDR3 is made up of 15 amino acids. Trimming pared 5 bases from V and 0 bases from J, leaving 13 bases between. Germline V gene lookup returns CDR1 SGHVS and CDR2 FNYEAQ. In nucleotides, the CDR3 is TGTGCCAGCAGCCTCATGGCAGGGGTGAACACTGAAGCTTTCTTT. It translates to CASSLMAGVNTEAFF.

This clonotype came up a few times. The rearrangement links TRBV7-9 to TRBJ1-4; TRBD1 is a possible D gene (6 bases). Germline V gene sequence: CDR1 SEHNR, CDR2 FQNEAQ (reference sequence). The V gene lost 4 bases and the J gene lost 3 bases, with 12 bases spanning the gap. The CDR3 is made up of 15 amino acids. In DNA form, the CDR3 reads TGTGCCAGCAGCTCCAGGGGATCCGCTAATGAAAAACTGTTTTTT. Residues: CASSSRGSANEKLFF. Full variable domain (missing parts from reference TRBV7-9 and TRBJ1-4): DTGVSQNPRHKITKRGQNVTFRCDPISEHNRLYWYRQTLGQGPEFLTYFQNEAQLEKSRLLSDRFSAERPKGSFSTLEIQRTEQGDSAMYLCASSSRGSANEKLFFGSGTQLSVL.

This clonotype was detected only a few times. The chain links TRBV5-1 to TRBJ2-7; TRBD1 matches at 8 bases. The CDR3 spans 15 residues. V gave up 2 bases and J gave up 0 bases; unmatched junction bases: 4. CDR1 is SGHRS, CDR2 YFSETQ, per germline. CDR3 amino acids: CASSFFGTGSYEQYF. The DNA of the CDR3 is TGCGCCAGCAGCTTTTTCGGGACAGGCTCCTACGAGCAGTACTTC.

This clonotype was seen ten or more times. The V gene is TRBV19, the J gene TRBJ2-2, with TRBD1 identical over 7 bases. This CDR3 comprises 11 residues. The ends lost 11 bases at V and 6 bases at J; junction bases unmatched: 3. Germline V lookup: CDR1 LNHDA, CDR2 SQIVND (reference sequence). CDR3 loop: CAVTGAGELFF. In nucleotides, the CDR3 is TGTGCCGTAACAGGGGCCGGGGAGCTGTTTTTT.

This clonotype was found many times. V usage is TRBV12-3 or TRBV12-4 and J usage is TRBJ1-1, with D possibly TRBD1 on 5 matching bases. The CDR3 runs to 14 residues. Trimming took 5 bases from V and 5 from J, leaving 15 bases between them. In DNA, the CDR3 is TGTGCCAGCAGTCTATGGACACAACGGACTGAAGCTTTCTTT. As protein: CASSLWTQRTEAFF.

This clonotype was detected many times. The chain has TRBV12-5 and TRBJ1-5; D is perhaps TRBD1 (5 bases). This CDR3 has 14 residues. V shed 1 base and J shed 7 bases, with 11 bases lying between them. Germline lookup yields CDR1 LGHNT and CDR2 FRNRAP. The chain's CDR3 is CASGLALGGQPQHF. Written as DNA, the CDR3 is TGTGCTAGTGGTTTGGCCCTGGGGGGGCAGCCCCAGCATTTT. The full variable domain, in which reference TRBV12-5 and TRBJ1-5 provide the parts outside the CDR3, is DARVTQTPRHKVTEMGQEVTMRCQPILGHNTVFWYRQTMMQGLELLAYFRNRAPLDDSGMPKDRFSAEMPDATLATLKIQPSEPRDSAVYFCASGLALGGQPQHFGDGTRLSIL.

This clonotype was counted at least ten times. The chain employs TRBV18 and TRBJ2-3; perhaps TRBD1 as D (5 bases). Germline-derived CDR1 and CDR2 are KGHSH and LQKENI. The length of the CDR3 is 13 residues. Trimming removed 3 bases from V and 2 bases from J, with 6 bases in between. Here the CDR3 reads CASSPDTTDTQYF. The CDR3, as DNA: TGTGCCAGCTCACCGGACACCACAGATACGCAGTATTTT.

This clonotype was found a few times. This sequence joins TRBV12-5 and TRBJ1-1; the match to TRBD1 covers 9 bases. V was pared by 0 bases and J by 5 bases, with 4 bases of the junction left unmatched. The CDR3 length is 15 residues. Germline-derived CDR1 and CDR2 are LGHNT and FRNRAP. CDR3 sequence (DNA): TGTGCTAGTGGTTTGGTACAGGGGGCAAGGACTGAAGCTTTCTTT. Translated: CASGLVQGARTEAFF.

The rearrangement joins TRBV5-5 to TRBJ1-6, with TRBD1 matching over 9 bases. V lost 0 bases to trimming and J lost 10 bases; unmatched junction nucleotides: 8. CDR1 is SGHKS and CDR2 is YYEKEE in the germline V gene (reference sequence). The CDR3 is 16 residues long. The CDR3 nucleotides are TGTGCCAGCAGCTTGGCGTACGACAGGGGGAGGTCACCCCTCCACTTT. Its translation: CASSLAYDRGRSPLHF.

The chain employs TRBV6-4 and TRBJ2-2, with TRBD1 identical over 10 bases. The germline V gene has CDR1 MRHNA and CDR2 SNTAGT. The junction had 5 bases not matched to a gene; V was cut back by 0 bases and J by 7 bases. This CDR3 contains 16 residues. CDR3 protein: CASSDSLTGGSGELFF. The CDR3 nucleotides read TGTGCCAGCAGTGACTCCCTGACAGGGGGCAGCGGGGAGCTGTTTTTT.

This clonotype was counted many times. CDR3 bases: TGTGCCAGCAGTTTCTGGCGGGAGGGCAATGAGCAGTTCTTC. As protein: CASSFWREGNEQFF. This sequence joins TRBV27 and TRBJ2-1; 9 positions match TRBD2. The V and J ends lost 3 bases and 6 bases, in that order; junction bases with no gene match: 3. The CDR3 totals 14 residues. Germline-derived CDR1 and CDR2 are MNHEY and SMNVEV (reference sequence).

This chain links TRBV12-3 or TRBV12-4 with TRBJ1-6; no firm D call. CDR3 length: 17 amino acids. Trimming shortened V by 3 bases and J by 0 bases, and 12 bases separated the two germline ends. CDR3: CASSFGQSSSYNSPLHF. The CDR3 DNA follows: TGTGCCAGCAGTTTTGGCCAATCAAGCTCCTATAATTCACCCCTCCACTTT.

This clonotype appeared many times. The chain joins TRBV7-2 to TRBJ2-7, with 9 bases that match TRBD2. Trimming took 5 bases from V and 4 from J; bases not matched to a gene: 9. Germline CDR1 reads SGHTA; CDR2 reads FQGNSA. The CDR3 is 15 residues long. The CDR3 DNA follows: TGTGCCAGCAGCAAAGAGCGGGGGGCCCATTACGAGCAGTACTTC. Its translation: CASSKERGAHYEQYF.

There are many counts of this clonotype. The chain employs TRBV28 and TRBJ2-5, with a tentative D call TRBD1 (6 bases). The germline V gene has CDR1 MDHEN and CDR2 SYDVKM. CDR3 length: 13 residues. The ends were cut back, 6 bases at V and 2 bases at J, with 10 bases in the middle. In DNA, the CDR3 is TGTGCCAGCAGGGGGACAAATCAAGAGACCCAGTACTTC. Protein: CASRGTNQETQYF. Full variable domain (remainder filled in from reference TRBV28 and TRBJ2-5): DVKVTQSSRYLVKRTGEKVFLECVQDMDHENMFWYRQDPGLGLRLIYFSYDVKMKEKGDIPEGYSVSREKKERFSLILESASTNQTSMYLCASRGTNQETQYFGPGTRLLVL.

This clonotype was counted a few times. The chain joins TRBV6-5 to TRBJ2-7, with D tentatively TRBD1 (6 bases). The length of the CDR3 is 15 residues. Per the germline V gene, CDR1 is MNHEY and CDR2 is SVGAGI. V dropped 6 bases and J dropped 2 bases, with 17 bases sitting between them. CDR3 DNA: TGTGCCAGCAGGCAAAGCACAGGGTTGGCCTACGAGCAGTACTTC. Translating gives CASRQSTGLAYEQYF.

This clonotype came up many times. This chain connects TRBV27 to TRBJ2-1; D is undetermined. Looked up from germline, CDR1 is MNHEY and CDR2 is SMNVEV (reference sequence). V lost 3 bases, J lost 5 bases, and 11 bases lay in between. The CDR3 is made up of 14 amino acids. CDR3: CASSFSGQNNEQFF. The CDR3 DNA reads as TGTGCCAGCAGTTTTTCTGGCCAGAACAATGAGCAGTTCTTC.

This chain uses TRBV5-6 with TRBJ2-7; TRBD2 is a possible D gene (5 bases). The germline CDR1 and CDR2 sequences are SGHDT and YYEEEE. This CDR3 is 15 amino acids long. V gave up 4 bases and J gave up 1 base, with 15 bases separating them. The CDR3 DNA sequence: TGTGCCAGCAGCAGCCCCAGCGGAACGTCCTACGAGCAGTACTTC. This sequence encodes CASSSPSGTSYEQYF.

Only a few counts were recorded for this clonotype. The chain uses TRBV25-1 and TRBJ1-1, with D unclear. The CDR3 runs to 14 residues. CDR1 and CDR2 from the germline V gene are MGHDK and SYGVNS. V was clipped by 0 bases and J by 10 bases, with 15 bases between them. The CDR3 protein is CASSEYFPRSGAFF. The DNA of the CDR3 is TGTGCCAGCAGTGAATATTTTCCGCGATCAGGAGCTTTCTTT.

This clonotype was counted many times. V usage is TRBV14 and J usage is TRBJ2-1; D is uncertain. CDR3 length equals 15 residues. The V gene's germline CDR1 is SGHDN and CDR2 FVKESK. Between the trimmed V and J ends, which lost 0 bases and 1 base, there was a span of 7 bases. CDR3 in amino acids: CASSQDGLSYNEQFF. In nucleotides, the CDR3 is TGTGCCAGCAGCCAAGATGGCCTTTCCTACAATGAGCAGTTCTTC.

This clonotype was recorded at least ten times. The chain links TRBV10-3 to TRBJ2-1, with 9 positions matching TRBD1. After removal of 3 bases from V and 9 bases from J, the junction contained 6 bases not matched to a gene. This CDR3 region has 14 residues. CDR1 ENHRY and CDR2 SYGVKD come from the germline V gene. The CDR3 here is CAISEPGTGTEQFF. CDR3 sequence (DNA): TGTGCCATCAGTGAACCCGGGACAGGGACTGAGCAGTTCTTC.